What follows are 8 T cell receptor beta chains derived from one specimen sequenced in a study of blood T cell repertoires in COVID-19. Data came from immunoSEQ multiplex PCR; TCRdb stores just in-frame clones and leaves some out. In the table there are some 40,000 clones, approximately 80% of which are singletons. Sequencing was done on a sample of peripheral blood. The receptors derive from a human donor in a cohort sampled during active COVID-19.

The rearrangement links TRBV24-1 to TRBJ1-2, with TRBD1 identical over 9 bases. This CDR3 is 15 amino acids long. V gave up 4 bases and J gave up 4 bases; unmatched junction bases: 6. Germline CDR1 and CDR2: KGHDR and SFDVKD. The CDR3 nucleotides read TGTGCCACCAGTGACCCCGGACAGGGGCCCTATGGCTACACCTTC. Amino acid sequence: CATSDPGQGPYGYTF.

This rearrangement joins TRBV9 to TRBJ1-1; 7 bases agree with TRBD1. Germline loops: CDR1 SGDLS, CDR2 YYNGEE. After removal of 4 bases from V and 5 bases from J, the junction contained 14 bases not matched to a gene. The CDR3 is 16 residues long. CDR3 coding DNA: TGTGCCAGCAGCCCCCTAAGGGCCAGGGGGGCGACTGAAGCTTTCTTT. It yields the protein CASSPLRARGATEAFF.

This chain connects TRBV10-3 to TRBJ2-1; 11 nucleotides align to TRBD2. The CDR3 extends over 16 amino acids. V gave up 5 bases and J gave up 9 bases; unmatched junction bases: 12. Looked up from germline, CDR1 is ENHRY and CDR2 is SYGVKD. The CDR3 protein is CAISLSSGRAGGEQFF. The CDR3 DNA is TGTGCCATCAGTCTTAGTAGCGGGAGGGCCGGAGGTGAGCAGTTCTTC.

The chain combines TRBV6-6 with TRBJ2-5; D possibly corresponds to TRBD2 (5 bases). This CDR3 spans 13 amino acids. Trimming removed 6 bases from V and 5 bases from J, with 13 bases in between. Germline CDR1 reads MNHNY; CDR2 reads SVGAGI (reference sequence). DNA of the CDR3: TGTGCCAGCAGCCCTCGGGGATATGAGACCCAGTACTTC. This sequence encodes CASSPRGYETQYF.

V and J are TRBV30 and TRBJ1-5; D unclear. Germline lookup yields CDR1 GTSNPN and CDR2 SVGIG (reference sequence). The CDR3 extends over 12 amino acids. The V and J ends lost 0 bases and 6 bases respectively, with 6 bases between them. DNA for the CDR3: TGTGCCTGGAGTGTAGGAGGTCAGCCCCAGCATTTT. It specifies CAWSVGGQPQHF.

The chain carries TRBV7-9 and TRBJ1-1, with TRBD1 identical over 11 bases. This CDR3 comprises 15 residues. V lost 6 bases, J lost 4 bases, and 7 bases stayed unmatched. The germline gives CDR1 SEHNR, CDR2 FQNEAQ (reference sequence). The CDR3, as DNA: TGTGCCAGCAGTCCGAGAGGGACAGGGGGCACTGAAGCTTTCTTT. It yields the protein CASSPRGTGGTEAFF.

The rearrangement uses TRBV12-5 and TRBJ1-2; tentative D call: TRBD1 (5 bases). Trimming removed 0 bases at V and 7 bases at J, with 9 bases between. The V gene's germline CDR1 is LGHNT and CDR2 FRNRAP. The CDR3 loop spans 13 amino acids. The CDR3 reads CASGLVSTAGYTF. As DNA, the CDR3 is TGTGCTAGTGGTTTGGTATCGACAGCTGGCTACACCTTC.

This clone was seen more than once but under ten times. The genes are TRBV5-4 and TRBJ1-1; unclear D gene. This CDR3 has 16 amino acids. V was trimmed by 4 bases and J by 5 bases, leaving 21 bases between them. Germline V gene sequence: CDR1 SGHNT, CDR2 YYREEE (reference sequence). The CDR3 region has the DNA TGTGCCAGCAGCCCGGGTGTGTATGCGGGAGCGACTGAAGCTTTCTTT. Residues: CASSPGVYAGATEAFF.